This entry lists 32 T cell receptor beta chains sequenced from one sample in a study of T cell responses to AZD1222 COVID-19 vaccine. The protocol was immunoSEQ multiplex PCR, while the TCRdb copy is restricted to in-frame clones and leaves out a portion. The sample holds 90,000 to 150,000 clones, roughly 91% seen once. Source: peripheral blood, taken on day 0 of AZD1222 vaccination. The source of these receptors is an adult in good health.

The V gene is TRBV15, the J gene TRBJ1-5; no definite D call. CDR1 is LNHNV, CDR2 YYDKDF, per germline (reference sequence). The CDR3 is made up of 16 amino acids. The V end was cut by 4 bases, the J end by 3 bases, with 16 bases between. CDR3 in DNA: TGTGCCACCAGCAAAGAGGTAGGAGGGAACAATCAGCCCCAGCATTTT. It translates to CATSKEVGGNNQPQHF.

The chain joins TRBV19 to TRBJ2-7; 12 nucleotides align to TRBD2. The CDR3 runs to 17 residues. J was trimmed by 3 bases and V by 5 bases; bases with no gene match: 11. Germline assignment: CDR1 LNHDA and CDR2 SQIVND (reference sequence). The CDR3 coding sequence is TGTGCCAGTAGTGTCGGACTAGCGGGGATTATGAACTACGAGCAGTACTTC. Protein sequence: CASSVGLAGIMNYEQYF. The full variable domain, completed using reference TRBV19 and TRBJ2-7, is DGGITQSPKYLFRKEGQNVTLSCEQNLNHDAMYWYRQDPGQGLRLIYYSQIVNDFQKGDIAEGYSVSREKKESFPLTVTSAQKNPTAFYLCASSVGLAGIMNYEQYFGPGTRLTVT.

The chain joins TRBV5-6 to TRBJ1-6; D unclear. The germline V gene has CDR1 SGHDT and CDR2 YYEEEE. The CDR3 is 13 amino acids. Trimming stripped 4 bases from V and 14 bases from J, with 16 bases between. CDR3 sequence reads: CASSPVPGGTLHF. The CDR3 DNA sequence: TGTGCCAGCAGCCCAGTCCCGGGTGGGACCCTCCACTTT.

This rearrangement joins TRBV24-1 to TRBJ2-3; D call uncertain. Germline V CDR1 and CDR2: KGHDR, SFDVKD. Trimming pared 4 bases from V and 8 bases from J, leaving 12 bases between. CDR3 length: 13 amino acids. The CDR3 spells CATSDVTPATQYF. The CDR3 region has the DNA TGTGCCACCAGTGACGTGACACCCGCTACGCAGTATTTT.

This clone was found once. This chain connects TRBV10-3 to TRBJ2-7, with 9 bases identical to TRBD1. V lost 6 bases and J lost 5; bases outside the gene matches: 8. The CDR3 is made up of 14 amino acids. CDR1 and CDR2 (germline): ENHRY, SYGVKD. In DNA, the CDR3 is TGTGCCATCAGCCGGGACAGGGAAAATCACGAGCAGTACTTC. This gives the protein CAISRDRENHEQYF.

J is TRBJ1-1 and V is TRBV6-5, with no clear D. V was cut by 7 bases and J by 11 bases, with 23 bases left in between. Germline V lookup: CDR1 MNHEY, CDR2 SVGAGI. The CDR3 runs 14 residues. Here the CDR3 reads CASNPGATVKLAFF. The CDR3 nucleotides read TGTGCCAGCAACCCCGGAGCTACAGTGAAGTTGGCTTTCTTT.

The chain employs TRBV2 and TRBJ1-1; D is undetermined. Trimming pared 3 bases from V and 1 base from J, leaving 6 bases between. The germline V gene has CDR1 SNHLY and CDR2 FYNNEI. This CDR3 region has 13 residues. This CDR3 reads CASSDRPNTEAFF. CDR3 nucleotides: TGTGCCAGCAGTGACAGGCCGAACACTGAAGCTTTCTTT.

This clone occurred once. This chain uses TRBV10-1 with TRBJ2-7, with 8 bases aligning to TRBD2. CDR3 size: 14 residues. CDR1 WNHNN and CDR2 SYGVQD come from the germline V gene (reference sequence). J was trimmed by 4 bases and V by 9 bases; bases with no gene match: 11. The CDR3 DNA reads TGCGCCAGTTCTCTAGCGGGTTCAAGTTACGAGCAGTACTTC. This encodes CASSLAGSSYEQYF.

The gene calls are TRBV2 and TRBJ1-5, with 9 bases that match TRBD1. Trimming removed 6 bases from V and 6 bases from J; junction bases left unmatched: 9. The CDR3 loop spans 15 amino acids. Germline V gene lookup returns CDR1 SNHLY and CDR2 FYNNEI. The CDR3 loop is CASREDRGLRQPQHF. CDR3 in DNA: TGTGCCAGCAGGGAGGACAGGGGACTGCGTCAGCCCCAGCATTTT.

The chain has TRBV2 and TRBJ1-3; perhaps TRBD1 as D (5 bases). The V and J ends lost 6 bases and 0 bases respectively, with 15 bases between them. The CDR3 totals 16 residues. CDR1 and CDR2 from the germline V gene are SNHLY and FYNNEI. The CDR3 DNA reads TGTGCCAGCAGGGGGGTAGGGGCCAGCTCTGGAAACACCATATATTTT. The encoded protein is CASRGVGASSGNTIYF.

The CDR3 DNA reads as TGTGCCGGCGGACTAGCGGAGACCGGGGAGCTGTTTTTT. It specifies CAGGLAETGELFF. The chain has TRBV19 and TRBJ2-2; 10 bases map to TRBD2. Germline loops: CDR1 LNHDA, CDR2 SQIVND (reference sequence). The junction had 5 bases not matched to a gene; V was cut back by 11 bases and J by 5 bases. The CDR3 is made up of 13 amino acids.

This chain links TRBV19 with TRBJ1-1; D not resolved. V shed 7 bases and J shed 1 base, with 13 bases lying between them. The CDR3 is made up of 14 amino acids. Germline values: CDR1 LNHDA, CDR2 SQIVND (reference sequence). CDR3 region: CASTGQATNTEAFF. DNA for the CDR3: TGTGCCAGTACAGGCCAGGCCACGAACACTGAAGCTTTCTTT. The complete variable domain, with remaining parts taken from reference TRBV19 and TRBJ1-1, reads DGGITQSPKYLFRKEGQNVTLSCEQNLNHDAMYWYRQDPGQGLRLIYYSQIVNDFQKGDIAEGYSVSREKKESFPLTVTSAQKNPTAFYLCASTGQATNTEAFFGQGTRLTVV.

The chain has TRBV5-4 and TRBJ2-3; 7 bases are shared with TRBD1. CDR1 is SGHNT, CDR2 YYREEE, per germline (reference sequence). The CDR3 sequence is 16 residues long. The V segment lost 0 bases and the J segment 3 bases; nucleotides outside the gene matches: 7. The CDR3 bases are TGTGCCAGCAGCTTGGCCAAGACAGGGCCAACAGATACGCAGTATTTT. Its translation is CASSLAKTGPTDTQYF.

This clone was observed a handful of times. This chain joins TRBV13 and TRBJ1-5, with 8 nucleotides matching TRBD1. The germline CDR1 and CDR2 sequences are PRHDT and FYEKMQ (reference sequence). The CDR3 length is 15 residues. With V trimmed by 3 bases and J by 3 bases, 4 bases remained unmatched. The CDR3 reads CASSFGTGNNQPQHF. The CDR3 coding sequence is TGTGCCAGCAGCTTTGGGACAGGCAACAATCAGCCCCAGCATTTT.

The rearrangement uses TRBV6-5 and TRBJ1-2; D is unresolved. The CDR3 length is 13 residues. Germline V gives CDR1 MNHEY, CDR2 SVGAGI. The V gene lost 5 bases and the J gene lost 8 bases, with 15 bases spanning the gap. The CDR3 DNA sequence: TGTGCCAGCAGTCGGGAGGCCGGCAGCGGCTACACCTTC. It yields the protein CASSREAGSGYTF.

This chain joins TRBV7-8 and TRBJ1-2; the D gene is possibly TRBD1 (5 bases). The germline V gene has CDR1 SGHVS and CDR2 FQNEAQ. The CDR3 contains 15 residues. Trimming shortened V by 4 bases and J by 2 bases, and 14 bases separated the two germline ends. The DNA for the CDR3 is TGTGCCAGCAGCTCCCTTAAGGAGGGGAACTATGGCTACACCTTC. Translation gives CASSSLKEGNYGYTF.

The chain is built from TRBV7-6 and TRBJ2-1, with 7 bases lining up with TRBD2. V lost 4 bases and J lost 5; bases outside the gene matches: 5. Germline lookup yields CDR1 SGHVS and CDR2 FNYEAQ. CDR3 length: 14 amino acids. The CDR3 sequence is CASSSSGVNNEQFF. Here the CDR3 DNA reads TGTGCCAGCAGCTCTAGCGGAGTAAACAATGAGCAGTTCTTC.

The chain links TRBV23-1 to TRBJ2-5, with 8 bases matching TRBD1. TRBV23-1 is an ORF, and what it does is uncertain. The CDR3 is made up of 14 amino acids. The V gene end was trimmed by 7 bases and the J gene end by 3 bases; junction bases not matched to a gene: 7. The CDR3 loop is CASTTGQGKETQYF. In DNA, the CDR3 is TGCGCCAGCACCACCGGACAGGGAAAAGAGACCCAGTACTTC.

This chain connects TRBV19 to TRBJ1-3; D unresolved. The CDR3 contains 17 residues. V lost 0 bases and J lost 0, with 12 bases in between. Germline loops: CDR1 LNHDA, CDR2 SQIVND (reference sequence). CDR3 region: CASSIDAGGFSGNTIYF. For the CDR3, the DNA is TGTGCCAGTAGTATAGACGCTGGTGGATTCTCTGGAAACACCATATATTTT. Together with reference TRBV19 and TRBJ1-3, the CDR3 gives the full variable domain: DGGITQSPKYLFRKEGQNVTLSCEQNLNHDAMYWYRQDPGQGLRLIYYSQIVNDFQKGDIAEGYSVSREKKESFPLTVTSAQKNPTAFYLCASSIDAGGFSGNTIYFGEGSWLTVV.

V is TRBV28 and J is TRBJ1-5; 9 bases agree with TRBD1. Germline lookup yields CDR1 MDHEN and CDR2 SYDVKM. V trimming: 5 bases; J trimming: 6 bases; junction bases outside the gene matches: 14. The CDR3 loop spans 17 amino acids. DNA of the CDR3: TGTGCCAGCAGTACACACACGGGACAGGGAGTGGGTCAGCCCCAGCATTTT. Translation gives CASSTHTGQGVGQPQHF.

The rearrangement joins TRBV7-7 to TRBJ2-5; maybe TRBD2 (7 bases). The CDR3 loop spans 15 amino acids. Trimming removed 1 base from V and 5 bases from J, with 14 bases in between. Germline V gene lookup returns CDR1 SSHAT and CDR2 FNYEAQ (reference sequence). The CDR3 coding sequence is TGTGCCAGCAGCTTAGAGGGGGGGCGCGGGGAGACCCAGTACTTC. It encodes CASSLEGGRGETQYF.

The CDR3 reads CASSAWTRGADTQYF. The DNA of the CDR3 is TGTGCCAGCAGCGCGTGGACTAGGGGGGCAGATACGCAGTATTTT. This chain joins TRBV9 and TRBJ2-3; tentative D call: TRBD2 (7 bases). V was trimmed by 3 bases and J by 4 bases, leaving 15 bases between them. CDR1 and CDR2 (germline): SGDLS, YYNGEE. The CDR3 covers 15 residues.

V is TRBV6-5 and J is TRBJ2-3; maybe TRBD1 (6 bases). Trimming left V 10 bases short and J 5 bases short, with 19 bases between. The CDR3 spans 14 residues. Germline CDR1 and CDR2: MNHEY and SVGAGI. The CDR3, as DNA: TGTGCCACAAAAGCAAGGGGGTCATTAGATACGCAGTATTTT. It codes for CATKARGSLDTQYF.

CDR3 nucleotide sequence: TGTGCCAGCAGCGACCTAGCTAACTATGGCTACACCTTC. It specifies CASSDLANYGYTF. J is TRBJ1-2 and V is TRBV5-5; D gene uncertain. V was pared by 4 bases and J by 0 bases, with 7 bases between. There are 13 residues in the CDR3. Germline values: CDR1 SGHKS, CDR2 YYEKEE (reference sequence).

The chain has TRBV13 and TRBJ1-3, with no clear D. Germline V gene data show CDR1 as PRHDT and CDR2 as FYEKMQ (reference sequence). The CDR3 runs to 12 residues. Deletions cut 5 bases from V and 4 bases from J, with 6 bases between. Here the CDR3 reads CASSTTGNTIYF. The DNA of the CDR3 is TGTGCCAGCAGCACCACAGGAAACACCATATATTTT. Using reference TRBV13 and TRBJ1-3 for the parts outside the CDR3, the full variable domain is AAGVIQSPRHLIKEKRETATLKCYPIPRHDTVYWYQQGPGQDPQFLISFYEKMQSDKGSIPDRFSAQQFSDYHSELNMSSLELGDSALYFCASSTTGNTIYFGEGSWLTVV.

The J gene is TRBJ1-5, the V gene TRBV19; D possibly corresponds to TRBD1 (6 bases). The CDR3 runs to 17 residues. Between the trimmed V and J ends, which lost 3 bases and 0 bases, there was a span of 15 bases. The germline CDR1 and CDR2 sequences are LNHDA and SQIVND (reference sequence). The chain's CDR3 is CASSIPHTQGSNQPQHF. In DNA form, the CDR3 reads TGTGCCAGTAGTATCCCCCACACACAGGGTAGCAATCAGCCCCAGCATTTT.

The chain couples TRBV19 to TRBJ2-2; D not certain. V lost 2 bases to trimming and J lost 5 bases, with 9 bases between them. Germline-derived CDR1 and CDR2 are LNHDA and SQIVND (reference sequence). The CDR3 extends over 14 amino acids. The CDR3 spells CASSISRLTGELFF. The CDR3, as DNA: TGTGCCAGTAGTATAAGTCGGCTTACCGGGGAGCTGTTTTTT.

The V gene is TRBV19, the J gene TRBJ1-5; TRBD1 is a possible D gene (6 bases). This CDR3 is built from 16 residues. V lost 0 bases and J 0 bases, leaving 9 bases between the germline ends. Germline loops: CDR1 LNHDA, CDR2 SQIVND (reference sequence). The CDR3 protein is CASSIDGQPSNQPQHF. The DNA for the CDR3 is TGTGCCAGTAGTATAGACGGACAGCCTAGCAATCAGCCCCAGCATTTT.

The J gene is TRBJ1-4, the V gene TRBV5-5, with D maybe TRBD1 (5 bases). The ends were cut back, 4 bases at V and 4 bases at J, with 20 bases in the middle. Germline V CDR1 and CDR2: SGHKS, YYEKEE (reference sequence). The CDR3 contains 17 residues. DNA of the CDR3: TGTGCCAGCAGCCAATCCGCGTGGGGGAATAATAATGAAAAACTGTTTTTT. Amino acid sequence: CASSQSAWGNNNEKLFF.

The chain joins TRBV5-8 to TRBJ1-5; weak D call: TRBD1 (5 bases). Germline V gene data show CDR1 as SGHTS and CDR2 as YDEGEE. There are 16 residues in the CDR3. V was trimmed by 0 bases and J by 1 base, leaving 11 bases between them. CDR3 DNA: TGTGCCAGCAGCTTGGCCGGCAGGGAAAGCAATCAGCCCCAGCATTTT. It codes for CASSLAGRESNQPQHF.

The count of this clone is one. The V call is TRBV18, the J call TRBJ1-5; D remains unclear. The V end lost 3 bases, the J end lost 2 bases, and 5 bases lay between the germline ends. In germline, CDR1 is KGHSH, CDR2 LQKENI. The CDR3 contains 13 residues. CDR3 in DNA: TGTGCCAGCTCACCGGAGGGCAATCAGCCCCAGCATTTT. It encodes CASSPEGNQPQHF.

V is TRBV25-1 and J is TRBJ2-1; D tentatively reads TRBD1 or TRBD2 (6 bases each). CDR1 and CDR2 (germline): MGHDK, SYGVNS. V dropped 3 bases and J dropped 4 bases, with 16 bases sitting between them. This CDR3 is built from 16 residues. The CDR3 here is CASSDYQGTGYNEQFF. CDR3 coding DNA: TGTGCCAGCAGTGACTACCAGGGGACTGGATACAATGAGCAGTTCTTC.